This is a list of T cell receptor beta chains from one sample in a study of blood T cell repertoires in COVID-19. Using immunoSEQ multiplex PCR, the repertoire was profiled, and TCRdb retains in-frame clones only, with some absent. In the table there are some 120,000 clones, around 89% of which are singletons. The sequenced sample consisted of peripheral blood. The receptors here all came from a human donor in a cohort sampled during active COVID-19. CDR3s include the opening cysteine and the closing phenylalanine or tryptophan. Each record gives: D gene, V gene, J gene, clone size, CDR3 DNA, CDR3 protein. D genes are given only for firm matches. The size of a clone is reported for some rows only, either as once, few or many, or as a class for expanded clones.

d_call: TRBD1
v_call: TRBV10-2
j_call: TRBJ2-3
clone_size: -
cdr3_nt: TGCGCCAGCAGTGTGCGGGACAGGGCTTTAGATACGCAGTATTTT
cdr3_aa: CASSVRDRALDTQYF

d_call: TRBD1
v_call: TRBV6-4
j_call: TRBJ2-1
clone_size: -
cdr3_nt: TGTGCCAGCAGTGAAATTGGGACAGCTTACAATGAGCAGTTCTTC
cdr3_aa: CASSEIGTAYNEQFF

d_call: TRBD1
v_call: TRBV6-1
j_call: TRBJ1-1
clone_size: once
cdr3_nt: TGTGCCAGCAGTGATACGGGACAGGGCCCTTTCTTT
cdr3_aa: CASSDTGQGPFF

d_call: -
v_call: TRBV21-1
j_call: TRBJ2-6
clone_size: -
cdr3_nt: TGTGCCAGCAGCAAAGGAAGGACAGGGAGCTCTGGGGCCAACGTCCTGACTTTC
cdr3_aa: CASSKGRTGSSGANVLTF

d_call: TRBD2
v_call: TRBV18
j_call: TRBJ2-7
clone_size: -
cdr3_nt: TGTGCCAGCTCACCACCGTCTAGCGGGGGGCTAACCTACGAGCAGTACTTC
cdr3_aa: CASSPPSSGGLTYEQYF

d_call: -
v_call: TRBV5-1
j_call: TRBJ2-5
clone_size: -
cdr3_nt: TGCGCCAGCAGCTTGGCCAGGGTAGGAGAGACCCAGTACTTC
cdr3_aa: CASSLARVGETQYF

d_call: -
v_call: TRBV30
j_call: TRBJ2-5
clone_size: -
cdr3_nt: TGTGCCTGGACGGGGAGATGGACGCAAGAGACCCAGTACTTC
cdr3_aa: CAWTGRWTQETQYF

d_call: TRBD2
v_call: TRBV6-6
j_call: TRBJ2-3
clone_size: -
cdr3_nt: TGTGCCAGCAGTCAACAATTAGCGGGAGGGGTCACAGATACGCAGTATTTT
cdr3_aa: CASSQQLAGGVTDTQYF

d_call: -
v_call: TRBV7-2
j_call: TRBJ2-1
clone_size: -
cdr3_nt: TGTGCCAGCAGCTTATTGGGGCAATACAATGAGCAGTTCTTC
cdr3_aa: CASSLLGQYNEQFF

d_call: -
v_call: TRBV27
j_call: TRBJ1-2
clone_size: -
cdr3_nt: TGTGCCAGCAGTTCACAACAGAGAACTAACTATGGCTACACCTTC
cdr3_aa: CASSSQQRTNYGYTF

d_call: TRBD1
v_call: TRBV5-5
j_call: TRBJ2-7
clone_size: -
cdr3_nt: TGTGCCAGCAGCTTCGGGACAGGGGGCTACGAGCAGTACTTC
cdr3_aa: CASSFGTGGYEQYF

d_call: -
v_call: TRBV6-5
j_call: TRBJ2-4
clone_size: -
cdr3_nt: TGTGCCAGCCTCGACAACACCGGAAACATTCAGTACTTC
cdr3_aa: CASLDNTGNIQYF

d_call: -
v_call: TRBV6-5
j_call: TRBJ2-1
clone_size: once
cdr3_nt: TGTGCCAGCAGTTACTCAGGGGATGGCGAGCAGTTCTTC
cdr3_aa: CASSYSGDGEQFF

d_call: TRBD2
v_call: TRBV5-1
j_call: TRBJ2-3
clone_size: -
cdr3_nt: TGCGCCAGCAGCTTGGACGGGCTAGCGGGGGGTAAGGTCACAGATACGCAGTATTTT
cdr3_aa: CASSLDGLAGGKVTDTQYF

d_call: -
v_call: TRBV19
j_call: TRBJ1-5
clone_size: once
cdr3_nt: TGTGCCAGTAGTATCGGGGGGGCGTATAGCAATCAGCCCCAGCATTTT
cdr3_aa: CASSIGGAYSNQPQHF

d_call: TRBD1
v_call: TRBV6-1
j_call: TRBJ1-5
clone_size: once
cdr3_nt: TGTGCCAGCAGTGTAGGGACAGCCCCTAGCAATCAGCCCCAGCATTTT
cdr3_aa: CASSVGTAPSNQPQHF

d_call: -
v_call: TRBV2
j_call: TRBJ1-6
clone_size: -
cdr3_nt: TGTGCCAGCAGTGGGAACAGGGTTAATTCACCCCTCCACTTT
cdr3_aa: CASSGNRVNSPLHF

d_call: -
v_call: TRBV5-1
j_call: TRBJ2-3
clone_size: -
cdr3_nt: TGCGCCAGCAGCTTGTCAGGGTTCACAGATACGCAGTATTTT
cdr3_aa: CASSLSGFTDTQYF

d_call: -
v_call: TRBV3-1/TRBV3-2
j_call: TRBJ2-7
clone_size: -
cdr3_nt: TGTGCCAGCAGCCAAGATTTGGTCAGGGTCAACGAGCAGTACTTC
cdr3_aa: CASSQDLVRVNEQYF

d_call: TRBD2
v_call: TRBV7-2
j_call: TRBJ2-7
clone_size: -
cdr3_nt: TGTGCCAGCAGCTTAGTGGCGGGAGGGCAAAACGAGCAGTACTTC
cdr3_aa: CASSLVAGGQNEQYF

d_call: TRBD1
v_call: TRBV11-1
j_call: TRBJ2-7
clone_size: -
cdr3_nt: TGTGCCAGCAGCTCAGGGACAGGGGGCGAGCAGTACTTC
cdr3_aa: CASSSGTGGEQYF

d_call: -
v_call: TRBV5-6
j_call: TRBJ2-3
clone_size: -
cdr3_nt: TGTGCCAGCAGCTTATACAGGGATTACACAGATACGCAGTATTTT
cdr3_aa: CASSLYRDYTDTQYF

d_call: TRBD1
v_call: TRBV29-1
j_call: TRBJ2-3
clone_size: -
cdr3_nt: TGCAGCGTTGAAAACCTGGACAGGGGAAGCACAGATACGCAGTATTTT
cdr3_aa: CSVENLDRGSTDTQYF

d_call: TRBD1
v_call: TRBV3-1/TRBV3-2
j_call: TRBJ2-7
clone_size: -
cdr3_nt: TGTGCCAGCAGCCCGGGACAGGGGCTTTACGAGCAGTACTTC
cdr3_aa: CASSPGQGLYEQYF

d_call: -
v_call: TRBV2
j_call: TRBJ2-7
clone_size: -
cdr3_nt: TGTGCCAGCAGTGATATAGAACAGGCCGACTCCTACGAGCAGTACTTC
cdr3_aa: CASSDIEQADSYEQYF

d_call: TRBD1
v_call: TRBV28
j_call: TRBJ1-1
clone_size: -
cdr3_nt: TGTGCCACCCTAGGACAGGGAAACACTGAAGCTTTCTTT
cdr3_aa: CATLGQGNTEAFF

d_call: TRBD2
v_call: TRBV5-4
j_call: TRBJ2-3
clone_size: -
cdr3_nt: TGCGCCAGCAGCGCGGGACTAGCGGGGATCACAGATACGCAGTATTTT
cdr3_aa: CASSAGLAGITDTQYF

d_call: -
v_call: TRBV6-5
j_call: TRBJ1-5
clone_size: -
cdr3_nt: TGTGCCAGCCTTAGCGGGAACCTTCTTAATCAGCCCCAGCATTTT
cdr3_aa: CASLSGNLLNQPQHF

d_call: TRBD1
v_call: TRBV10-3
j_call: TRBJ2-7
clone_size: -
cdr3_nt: TGTGCCACCAGAACCGGGACAGGATCCTCCTACGAGCAGTACTTC
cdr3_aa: CATRTGTGSSYEQYF

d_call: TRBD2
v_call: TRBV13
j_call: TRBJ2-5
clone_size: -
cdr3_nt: TGTGCCAGCAGCTTACTAGCGGGGGAACCTCAAGAGACCCAGTACTTC
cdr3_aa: CASSLLAGEPQETQYF

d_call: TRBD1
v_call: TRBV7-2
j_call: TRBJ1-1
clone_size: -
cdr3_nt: TGTGCCAGCAGCTCCCCACAGGGGACCACTGAAGCTTTCTTT
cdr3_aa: CASSSPQGTTEAFF

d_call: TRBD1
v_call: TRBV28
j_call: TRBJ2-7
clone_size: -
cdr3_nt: TGTGCCAGCAGTTTCGGAGGACAGGCAGGTTACGAGCAGTACTTC
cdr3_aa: CASSFGGQAGYEQYF

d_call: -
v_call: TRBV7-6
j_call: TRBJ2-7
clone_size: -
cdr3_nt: TGTGCCAGCAGCCCCGGGGGGCTCGGGTCCTACGAGCAGTACTTC
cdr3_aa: CASSPGGLGSYEQYF

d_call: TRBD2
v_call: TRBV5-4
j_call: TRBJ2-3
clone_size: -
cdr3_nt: TGTGCCAGCAGCTTGGTTGGTGGGGGGGAGAAAGATACGCAGTATTTT
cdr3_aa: CASSLVGGGEKDTQYF

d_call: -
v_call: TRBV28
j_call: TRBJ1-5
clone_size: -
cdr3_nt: TGTGCCAGCCAGAGCGGGGGGGGAGGTCAGCCCCAGCATTTT
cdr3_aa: CASQSGGGGQPQHF

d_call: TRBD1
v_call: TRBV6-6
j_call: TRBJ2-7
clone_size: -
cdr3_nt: TGTGCCAGCAGGGGGGACAGGGGGCTTCGCGAGCAGTACTTC
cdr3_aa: CASRGDRGLREQYF

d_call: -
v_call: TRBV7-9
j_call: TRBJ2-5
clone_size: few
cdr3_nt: TGTGCCAGCAGCTTAGTACAGGGAGCCCAAGAGACCCAGTACTTC
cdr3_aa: CASSLVQGAQETQYF

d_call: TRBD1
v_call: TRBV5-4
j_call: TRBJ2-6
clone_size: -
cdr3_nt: TGTGCCAGCAGTTTCCGACAGGGACCTTCTGGGGCCAACGTCCTGACTTTC
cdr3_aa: CASSFRQGPSGANVLTF

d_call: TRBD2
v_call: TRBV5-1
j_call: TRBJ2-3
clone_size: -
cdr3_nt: TGCGCCAGCAGCTGGGGGGGTACAGATACGCAGTATTTT
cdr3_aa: CASSWGGTDTQYF

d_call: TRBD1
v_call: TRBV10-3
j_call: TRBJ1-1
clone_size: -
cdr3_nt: TGTGCCATCAGTGGGACGGACAGGGCGCAGGCTTTCTTT
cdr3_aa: CAISGTDRAQAFF

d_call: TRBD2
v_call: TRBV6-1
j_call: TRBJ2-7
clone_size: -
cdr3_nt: TGTGCCAGCAGTGATATTAGCGGGAGAGGGGGGATTTTTGGCGAGCAGTACTTC
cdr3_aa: CASSDISGRGGIFGEQYF

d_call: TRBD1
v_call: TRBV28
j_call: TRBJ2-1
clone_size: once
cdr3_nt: TGTGCCAGCAGTTCACCGGGACAGAATGAGCAGTTCTTC
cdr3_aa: CASSSPGQNEQFF

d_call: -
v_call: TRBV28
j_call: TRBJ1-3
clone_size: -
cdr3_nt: TGTGCCAGCAGTTTATCCTCGAGGGGAAACACCATATATTTT
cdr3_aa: CASSLSSRGNTIYF

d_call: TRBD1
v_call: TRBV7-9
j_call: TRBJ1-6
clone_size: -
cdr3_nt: TGTGCCAGCAGCTCTTTGACAGGGGATTCACCCCTCCACTTT
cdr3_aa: CASSSLTGDSPLHF

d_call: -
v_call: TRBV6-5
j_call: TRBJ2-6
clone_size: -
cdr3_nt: TGTGCCAGCAGCTTTACTCACTCTGGGGCCAACGTCCTGACTTTC
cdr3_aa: CASSFTHSGANVLTF

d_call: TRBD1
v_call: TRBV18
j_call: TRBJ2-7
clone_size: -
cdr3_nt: TGTGCCAGCTCATCCGACAGGGCATACGAGCAGTACTTC
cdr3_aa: CASSSDRAYEQYF

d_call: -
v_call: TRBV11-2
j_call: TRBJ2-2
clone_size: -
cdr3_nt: TGTGCCAGCAGCTTGGTTGGCCAAGGAGGAACCGGGGAGCTGTTTTTT
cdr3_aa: CASSLVGQGGTGELFF

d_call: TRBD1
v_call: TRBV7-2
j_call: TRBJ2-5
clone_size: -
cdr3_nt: TGTGCCAGCAGCTTAACAGGGGCAGGAGGAGAGACCCAGTACTTC
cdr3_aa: CASSLTGAGGETQYF

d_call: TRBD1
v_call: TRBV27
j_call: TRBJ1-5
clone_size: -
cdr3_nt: TGTGCCAGCAGTCAAATAGGACAGGGGGGTAAGCCCCAGCATTTT
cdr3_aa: CASSQIGQGGKPQHF